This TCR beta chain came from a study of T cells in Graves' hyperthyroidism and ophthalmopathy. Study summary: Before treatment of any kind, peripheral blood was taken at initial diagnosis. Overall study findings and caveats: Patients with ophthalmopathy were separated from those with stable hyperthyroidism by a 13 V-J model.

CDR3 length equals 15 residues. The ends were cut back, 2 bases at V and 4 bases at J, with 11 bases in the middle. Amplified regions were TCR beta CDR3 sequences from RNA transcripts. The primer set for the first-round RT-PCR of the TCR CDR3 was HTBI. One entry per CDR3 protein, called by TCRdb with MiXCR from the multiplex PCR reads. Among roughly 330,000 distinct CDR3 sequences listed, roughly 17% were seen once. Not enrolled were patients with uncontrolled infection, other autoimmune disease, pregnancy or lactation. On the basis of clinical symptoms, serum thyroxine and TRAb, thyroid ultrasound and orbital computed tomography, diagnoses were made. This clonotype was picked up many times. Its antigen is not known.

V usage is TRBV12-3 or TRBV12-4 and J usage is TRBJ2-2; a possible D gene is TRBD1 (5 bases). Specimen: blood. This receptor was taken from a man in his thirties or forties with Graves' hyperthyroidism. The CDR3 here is CASSLTGFPTGELFF. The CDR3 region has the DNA TGTGCCAGCAGTTTAACAGGTTTTCCCACCGGGGAGCTGTTTTTT.